These T cell receptor beta chains were read from a single sample in a study of blood T cell repertoires in COVID-19. Measured with immunoSEQ multiplex PCR; TCRdb has only the in-frame clones, and not every one. Of roughly 120,000 clones listed, almost 90% are singletons. Sequenced material: peripheral blood. These receptors were taken from a woman aged 50 to 60 with active or convalescent COVID-19. The CDR3 runs from the conserved cysteine through the conserved F or W. D genes are given only for firm matches. Not all rows give a size; the values are once, few, many and, for expanded clones, a class.

v_call,clone_size,j_call,d_call,cdr3_aa,cdr3_nt
TRBV28,-,TRBJ2-2,-,CASSSYRLDSGELFF,TGTGCCAGCAGTTCCTACCGACTAGACTCCGGGGAGCTGTTTTTT
TRBV28,-,TRBJ1-6,-,CASSLKEGAALHF,TGTGCCAGCAGTTTAAAGGAGGGTGCGGCCCTCCACTTT
TRBV4-2,-,TRBJ2-5,TRBD2,CASSQASSGSLETQYF,TGTGCCAGCAGCCAAGCGTCCAGCGGGAGTCTTGAGACCCAGTACTTC
TRBV6-5,-,TRBJ2-7,-,CASTSGFGEQYF,TGTGCCAGCACTTCGGGATTTGGTGAGCAGTACTTC
TRBV7-9,-,TRBJ2-7,-,CASSPDRTYEQYF,TGTGCCAGCAGCCCAGACAGGACCTACGAGCAGTACTTC
TRBV7-6,-,TRBJ2-5,-,CASSLDQETQYF,TGTGCCAGCAGCCTCGACCAAGAGACCCAGTACTTC
TRBV28,-,TRBJ2-1,TRBD2,CASESGTKYNEQFF,TGTGCCAGCGAGTCCGGGACTAAGTACAATGAGCAGTTCTTC
TRBV7-9,-,TRBJ1-2,TRBD1,CASSLRTGEGYTF,TGTGCCAGCAGCCTCCGGACAGGGGAAGGCTACACCTTC
TRBV18,-,TRBJ1-1,TRBD1,CASSRDRNTEAFF,TGTGCCAGCTCAAGGGACAGGAACACTGAAGCTTTCTTT
TRBV7-2,-,TRBJ1-4,TRBD1,CASSSGTGTYEKLFF,TGTGCCAGCAGCTCCGGGACAGGGACCTATGAAAAACTGTTTTTT
TRBV5-1,-,TRBJ2-5,-,CASSLGPSAQETQYF,TGCGCCAGCAGCTTGGGTCCTAGCGCCCAAGAGACCCAGTACTTC
TRBV7-9,-,TRBJ2-2,-,CASSFTARGGELFF,TGTGCCAGCAGCTTCACGGCCAGGGGCGGGGAGCTGTTTTTT
TRBV3-1/TRBV3-2,-,TRBJ1-2,-,CASSQESLQVRYGYTF,TGTGCCAGCAGCCAAGAGAGTCTCCAGGTGCGCTATGGCTACACCTTC
TRBV11-2,-,TRBJ2-2,TRBD1,CASTRRDRGVTGELFF,TGTGCCAGCACCCGTCGGGACAGGGGTGTCACCGGGGAGCTGTTTTTT
TRBV28,-,TRBJ1-2,-,CASGGGRGYTF,TGTGCCAGTGGGGGGGGCCGTGGCTACACCTTC
TRBV21-1,once,TRBJ2-3,-,CASSKGLSGGKKDTQYF,TGTGCCAGCAGCAAAGGCTTATCGGGAGGTAAGAAGGATACGCAGTATTTT
TRBV27,-,TRBJ1-5,TRBD1,CASSNQFQGDNQPQHF,TGTGCCAGCAGTAATCAATTTCAGGGGGACAATCAGCCCCAGCATTTT
TRBV5-1,-,TRBJ1-4,TRBD1,CASSPGTGLNEKLFF,TGCGCCAGCAGCCCCGGGACAGGGCTAAATGAAAAACTGTTTTTT
TRBV5-1,-,TRBJ1-5,-,CASSFHEDRRSNQPQHF,TGCGCCAGCAGCTTCCATGAAGACAGGCGCAGCAATCAGCCCCAGCATTTT
TRBV4-2,-,TRBJ1-4,-,CASSQRTGTIEEKLFF,TGTGCCAGCAGCCAACGAACCGGGACAATTGAAGAAAAACTGTTTTTT
TRBV7-6,-,TRBJ2-1,-,CASSPEGPFF,TGTGCCAGCAGCCCGGAGGGACCGTTCTTC
TRBV30,-,TRBJ2-7,TRBD2,CAWILALAGGSKQYF,TGTGCCTGGATTTTAGCACTAGCGGGAGGAAGCAAGCAGTACTTC
TRBV27,-,TRBJ2-2,TRBD2,CASSIGLAPGELFF,TGTGCCAGCAGTATAGGACTAGCGCCCGGGGAGCTGTTTTTT
TRBV4-1,-,TRBJ1-1,-,CASSVDGLMNTEAFF,TGCGCCAGCAGCGTTGACGGACTGATGAACACTGAAGCTTTCTTT
TRBV6-5,-,TRBJ1-4,-,CASSPGINEKLFF,TGTGCCAGCAGTCCAGGGATTAATGAAAAACTGTTTTTT
TRBV29-1,-,TRBJ1-5,-,CSVGAQSNQPQHF,TGCAGCGTTGGCGCACAGAGCAATCAGCCCCAGCATTTT
TRBV7-9,-,TRBJ2-7,TRBD2,CASSPLAASYEQYF,TGTGCCAGCAGCCCCCTAGCGGCCTCCTACGAGCAGTACTTC
TRBV28,-,TRBJ1-1,-,CASSPREGVPAFF,TGTGCCAGCAGTCCCCGTGAAGGAGTTCCAGCTTTCTTT
TRBV5-6,-,TRBJ2-2,TRBD2,CASSPGTSTGELFF,TGTGCCAGCAGCCCTGGGACTAGCACCGGGGAGCTGTTTTTT
TRBV9,-,TRBJ1-2,-,CASSPHGLGGNYGYTF,TGTGCCAGCAGCCCCCACGGATTGGGGGGTAACTATGGCTACACCTTC
TRBV30,few,TRBJ2-7,TRBD2,CAWTLREPSYEQYF,TGTGCCTGGACTCTGCGGGAGCCGTCCTACGAGCAGTACTTC
TRBV6-5,-,TRBJ1-2,-,CASSNPGDYGYTF,TGTGCCAGCAGTAATCCAGGGGACTATGGCTACACCTTC
TRBV3-1/TRBV3-2,-,TRBJ2-6,-,CASSPGDNSGANVLTF,TGTGCCAGCAGCCCTGGGGACAACTCTGGGGCCAACGTCCTGACTTTC
TRBV13,-,TRBJ1-2,-,CASGSSGGGYGYTF,TGTGCCAGCGGATCCTCGGGGGGTGGGTATGGCTACACCTTC
TRBV9,once,TRBJ2-5,TRBD1,CASSVGQGVETQYF,TGTGCCAGCAGCGTAGGTCAGGGGGTCGAGACCCAGTACTTC
TRBV7-3,-,TRBJ1-1,-,CASSPGHTGGRTEAFF,TGTGCCAGCAGCCCCGGGCACACGGGGGGGCGAACTGAAGCTTTCTTT
TRBV7-2,-,TRBJ2-5,TRBD2,CASSPGTSGRWGGTQYF,TGTGCCAGCAGCCCTGGGACTAGCGGGAGGTGGGGCGGGACCCAGTACTTC
TRBV7-2,-,TRBJ2-3,-,CASSFRTSSGQYF,TGTGCCAGCAGCTTCAGGACTTCCAGTGGGCAGTATTTT
TRBV27,-,TRBJ1-6,TRBD1,CASRGQDNSPLHF,TGTGCCAGCAGGGGACAGGATAATTCACCCCTCCACTTT
TRBV7-8,once,TRBJ2-1,TRBD1,CASSPLRDRRSHEQFF,TGTGCCAGCAGCCCGCTCCGGGACAGGAGAAGCCATGAGCAGTTCTTC
TRBV4-2,-,TRBJ2-1,-,CASSQDFSFTGRGVGQFF,TGTGCCAGCAGCCAAGATTTTTCCTTTACGGGCAGGGGTGTGGGTCAGTTCTTC
TRBV18,-,TRBJ2-1,TRBD2,CASSPGLAGDEQFF,TGTGCCAGCTCACCCGGACTAGCGGGAGATGAGCAGTTCTTC
TRBV5-1,-,TRBJ2-5,TRBD1,CASRGTVTGETQYF,TGCGCCAGCAGGGGGACAGTAACCGGAGAGACCCAGTACTTC
TRBV20-1,once,TRBJ2-1,TRBD1,CSASTIDRGFYNEQFF,TGCAGTGCTAGTACGATCGACAGGGGGTTCTACAATGAGCAGTTCTTC
TRBV10-3,-,TRBJ1-1,-,CAISDGGLQEAFF,TGTGCCATCAGTGATGGAGGACTACAAGAAGCTTTCTTT
TRBV2,-,TRBJ2-7,-,CASSEGSGEHTEQYF,TGTGCCAGCAGTGAAGGGAGCGGTGAACACACGGAGCAGTACTTC
TRBV24-1,once,TRBJ1-2,-,CATSPTANYGYTF,TGTGCCACCAGCCCGACAGCTAACTATGGCTACACCTTC
TRBV5-1,-,TRBJ2-7,TRBD1,CASSWGDRGNYEQYF,TGCGCCAGCAGCTGGGGGGACAGGGGTAACTACGAGCAGTACTTC
TRBV28,-,TRBJ2-7,-,CASSRQALPLF,TGTGCCAGCAGCAGACAGGCCCTGCCGCTCTTC
TRBV5-5,-,TRBJ2-7,-,CASSLATSYEQYF,TGTGCCAGCAGCCTAGCGACATCCTACGAGCAGTACTTC
TRBV5-4,-,TRBJ1-2,TRBD1,CASSFIDRGHGYTF,TGTGCCAGCAGCTTCATCGACAGGGGGCATGGCTACACCTTC
TRBV27,-,TRBJ2-1,-,CASSTRRVLYNEQFF,TGTGCCAGCAGTACTCGGAGGGTGCTGTACAATGAGCAGTTCTTC
TRBV9,-,TRBJ2-3,TRBD2,CASSERVSSGRTDTQYF,TGTGCCAGCAGCGAGAGAGTGTCTAGCGGGAGAACAGATACGCAGTATTTT
TRBV6-6,-,TRBJ2-4,-,CASSYGGQNQYF,TGTGCCAGCAGCTACGGAGGACAGAATCAGTACTTC
TRBV28,-,TRBJ2-2,-,CASSFPSTGELFF,TGTGCCAGCAGTTTCCCCTCCACCGGGGAGCTGTTTTTT
TRBV7-2,-,TRBJ2-7,-,CASTTGSDYEQYF,TGTGCCAGTACCACAGGATCGGACTACGAGCAGTACTTC
TRBV7-6,once,TRBJ2-2,TRBD1,CASSIGTGWTGELFF,TGTGCCAGCAGCATAGGGACAGGGTGGACCGGGGAGCTGTTTTTT
TRBV4-1,-,TRBJ2-2,TRBD2,CASSQAGGKTGELFF,TGCGCCAGCAGCCAAGCCGGGGGGAAAACCGGGGAGCTGTTTTTT
TRBV7-2,-,TRBJ2-1,-,CASSPGHGYYNEQFF,TGTGCCAGCAGCCCCGGACACGGCTACTACAATGAGCAGTTCTTC